A single sample is the source of the 21 T cell receptor beta chains below, sequenced in a study of tumor-infiltrating lymphocytes in localized non-small cell lung cancer. Sequencing was performed with immunoSEQ multiplex PCR; in TCRdb, only in-frame clones are kept and a portion is missing. The sample shows a few thousand clones, over 40% of them seen only once. The source material was uninvolved lung tissue not adjacent to the tumor. These TCRs come from a human donor with non-small cell lung cancer.

This clone counts as medium-sized. This sequence joins TRBV7-2 and TRBJ2-1, with 10 positions matching TRBD2. Germline V lookup: CDR1 SGHTA, CDR2 FQGNSA. V lost 6 bases to trimming and J lost 10 bases; unmatched junction nucleotides: 9. The CDR3 sequence is 14 residues long. The CDR3 loop reads CASRSGRAGWEQFF. The CDR3, as DNA: TGTGCCAGCAGAAGCGGGAGGGCCGGTTGGGAGCAGTTCTTC.

This clone was seen just once. The rearrangement uses TRBV7-2 and TRBJ1-5; the match to TRBD1 covers 9 bases. Germline V gene sequence: CDR1 SGHTA, CDR2 FQGNSA. The CDR3 is made up of 16 amino acids. Losses at the gene ends were 1 base for V and 6 bases for J; bases not matched to a gene: 7. The CDR3 coding sequence is TGTGCCAGCAGCTTAGACAGGGGGCGATTAGGTCAGCCCCAGCATTTT. Translated: CASSLDRGRLGQPQHF.

The chain joins TRBV29-1 to TRBJ1-3, with unresolved D. From germline, CDR1 is SQVTM and CDR2 ANQGSEA. CDR3 size: 12 residues. V lost 0 bases, J lost 4 bases, and 4 bases lay in between. This chain's CDR3 is CSVEEWGNTIYF. DNA of the CDR3: TGCAGCGTTGAAGAATGGGGAAACACCATATATTTT.

The table lists this clone with a few counts. This sequence joins TRBV30 and TRBJ1-2; no clear D gene. The germline CDR1 and CDR2 sequences are GTSNPN and SVGIG (reference sequence). V lost 2 bases, J lost 1 base, and 17 bases lay in between. The CDR3 is 16 amino acids. The CDR3 nucleotides are TGTGCCTGGAGTCCAACGTTGGGTCGGGGTAACTATGGCTACACCTTC. This codes for CAWSPTLGRGNYGYTF.

The chain uses TRBV4-1 and TRBJ2-5; no reliable D call. The germline gives CDR1 MGHRA, CDR2 YSYEKL. The CDR3 spans 14 residues. Deletions cut 1 base from V and 5 bases from J, with 11 bases between. The CDR3 reads CASSQGLGSETQYF. The CDR3 coding sequence is TGCGCCAGCAGCCAAGGACTGGGGTCGGAGACCCAGTACTTC.

This chain connects TRBV29-1 to TRBJ2-1; D is uncertain. The germline gives CDR1 SQVTM, CDR2 ANQGSEA. Trimming cost V 7 bases and J 6 bases, with 7 bases left between them. The CDR3 length is 10 residues. For the CDR3, the DNA is TGCAGCGCCCAGACCAATGAGCAGTTCTTC. This encodes CSAQTNEQFF.

The rearrangement uses TRBV29-1 and TRBJ2-1, with 13 bases lining up with TRBD2. This CDR3 comprises 14 residues. Germline V gene lookup returns CDR1 SQVTM and CDR2 ANQGSEA. Trimming at V came to 4 bases and at J to 7 bases, leaving 4 bases not matched to a gene. CDR3 amino acids: CSVGLLAGGNEQFF. CDR3 coding DNA: TGCAGCGTTGGGTTACTAGCGGGAGGGAATGAGCAGTTCTTC.

The chain couples TRBV29-1 to TRBJ1-4, with 8 bases that match TRBD1. V lost 4 bases, J lost 6 bases, and 1 base stayed unmatched. Germline CDR1 SQVTM, CDR2 ANQGSEA. The CDR3 totals 12 residues. The CDR3 nucleotides read TGCAGCGTTGCAGGGGGCGATGAAAAACTGTTTTTT. Protein: CSVAGGDEKLFF.

J is TRBJ2-5 and V is TRBV29-1, with TRBD2 matching over 7 bases. Germline assignment: CDR1 SQVTM and CDR2 ANQGSEA. J lost 5 bases, V lost 3 bases, and 3 bases had no gene match. The CDR3 covers 12 residues. The CDR3 DNA is TGCAGCGTTGAGTCCGGGGGGGAGACCCAGTACTTC. This codes for CSVESGGETQYF.

The chain employs TRBV7-2 and TRBJ1-2; 8 bases agree with TRBD1. Unmatched junction bases numbered 9, after V lost 5 bases and J lost 10 bases. The CDR3 extends over 13 amino acids. The germline CDR1 and CDR2 sequences are SGHTA and FQGNSA. The DNA for the CDR3 is TGTGCCAGCAGCCGAGGACAGGGTAACGACTACACCTTC. Protein sequence: CASSRGQGNDYTF.

By sample share, this clone is medium-sized (0.01 to 0.1%). The chain is built from TRBV27 and TRBJ2-2, with 13 bases matching TRBD2. There are 15 residues in the CDR3. Germline CDR1 reads MNHEY; CDR2 reads SMNVEV (reference sequence). Trimming at V came to 4 bases and at J to 6 bases, leaving 2 bases not matched to a gene. Written as DNA, the CDR3 is TGTGCCAGCAGTTGGACTAGCGGGAGCCCCGGGGAGCTGTTTTTT. Translating gives CASSWTSGSPGELFF.

The chain joins TRBV9 to TRBJ2-3, with D perhaps given as TRBD1 or TRBD2 (6 bases each). This CDR3 region has 15 residues. Trimming cost V 0 bases and J 1 base, with 9 bases left between them. Germline CDR1 is SGDLS and CDR2 is YYNGEE. The CDR3 DNA reads as TGTGCCAGCAGCGTAGACGGGGGCCGCACAGATACGCAGTATTTT. Protein: CASSVDGGRTDTQYF.

The V gene is TRBV20-1, the J gene TRBJ1-2, with D uncertain. V was pared by 3 bases and J by 13 bases, with 15 bases between. Per the germline V gene, CDR1 is DFQATT and CDR2 is SNEGSKA (reference sequence). CDR3 size: 11 residues. In nucleotides, the CDR3 is TGCAGTGCTAGGGGCTCACAGTTTTCCACCTTC. Protein sequence: CSARGSQFSTF.

The chain links TRBV5-1 to TRBJ2-5; D is tentatively TRBD1 or TRBD2 (6 bases each). Looked up from germline, CDR1 is SGHRS and CDR2 is YFSETQ. The CDR3 is made up of 15 amino acids. V was cut by 5 bases and J by 4 bases, with 18 bases left in between. The DNA of the CDR3 is TGCGCCAGCAGGCCGACGGGGGCCAGGGGAGAGACCCAGTACTTC. This sequence encodes CASRPTGARGETQYF.

This clone was detected only a few times. The CDR3: CASSQGQGNQPQHF. Written as DNA, the CDR3 is TGCGCCAGCAGCCAGGGACAGGGGAATCAGCCCCAGCATTTT. The rearrangement uses TRBV5-1 and TRBJ1-5; 10 bases agree with TRBD1. Per germline, CDR1 SGHRS and CDR2 YFSETQ. V was pared by 4 bases and J by 4 bases, with 2 bases of the junction left unmatched. CDR3 length equals 14 residues.

The chain links TRBV5-1 to TRBJ1-5; D is ambiguous. Germline V gives CDR1 SGHRS, CDR2 YFSETQ. V was clipped by 0 bases and J by 0 bases, with 13 bases between them. The CDR3 spans 17 residues. CDR3 protein: CASSLGPQEYSNQPQHF. The DNA of the CDR3 is TGCGCCAGCAGCTTGGGCCCGCAGGAATATAGCAATCAGCCCCAGCATTTT.

This clone has only one observation. V gene TRBV7-8 combines with J gene TRBJ1-5; D uncertain. CDR3 length: 14 residues. The germline gives CDR1 SGHVS, CDR2 FQNEAQ. Trimming removed 2 bases at V and 4 bases at J, with 9 bases between. The CDR3 bases are TGTGCCAGCAGCTTACCCGGCGGGAATCAGCCCCAGCATTTT. It specifies CASSLPGGNQPQHF.

The sample holds a few counts of this clone. The CDR3 spells CASASGRGQETQYF. For the CDR3, the DNA is TGCGCCAGCGCCTCGGGCAGGGGGCAAGAGACCCAGTACTTC. The chain combines TRBV4-1 with TRBJ2-5; TRBD1 aligns across 7 bases. The length of the CDR3 is 14 residues. The germline V gene encodes CDR1 MGHRA and CDR2 YSYEKL. The V and J ends lost 8 bases and 2 bases, in that order; junction bases with no gene match: 8.

V and J are TRBV4-3 and TRBJ2-1; 7 bases match TRBD2. V shed 11 bases, J shed 3 bases, and the junction held 13 bases outside the gene matches. CDR1 is LGHNA and CDR2 is YSLEER in the germline V gene. This CDR3 spans 15 amino acids. CDR3 sequence: CAGYKREIYYNEQFF. The CDR3 DNA sequence: TGCGCCGGCTACAAGCGGGAAATCTACTACAATGAGCAGTTCTTC.

This clone is categorized as large. The chain is built from TRBV18 and TRBJ2-7, with D possibly TRBD2 on 6 matching bases. Trimming removed 1 base from V and 5 bases from J, with 15 bases in between. The CDR3 spans 15 residues. Germline V gene lookup returns CDR1 KGHSH and CDR2 LQKENI. CDR3: CASSPRATSGDEQYF. DNA for the CDR3: TGTGCCAGCTCACCACGTGCCACCTCGGGAGACGAGCAGTACTTC.

The chain carries TRBV28 and TRBJ2-1; D is uncertain. V lost 6 bases and J 8 bases, leaving 8 bases between the germline ends. CDR1 is MDHEN, CDR2 SYDVKM, per germline. The CDR3 contains 11 residues. The CDR3 DNA follows: TGTGCCAGCAGGAGGAATGATGAGCAGTTCTTC. It is translated as CASRRNDEQFF.